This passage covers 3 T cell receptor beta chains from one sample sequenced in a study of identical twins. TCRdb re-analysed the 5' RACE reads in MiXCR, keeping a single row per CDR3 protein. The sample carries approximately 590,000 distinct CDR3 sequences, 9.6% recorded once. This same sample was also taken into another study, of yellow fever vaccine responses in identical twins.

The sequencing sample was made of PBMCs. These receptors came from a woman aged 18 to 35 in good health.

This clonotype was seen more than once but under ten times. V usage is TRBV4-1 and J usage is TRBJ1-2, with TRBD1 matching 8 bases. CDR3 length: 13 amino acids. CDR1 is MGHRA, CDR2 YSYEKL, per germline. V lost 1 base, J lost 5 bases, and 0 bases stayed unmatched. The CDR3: CASSQGQGYGYTF. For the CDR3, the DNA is TGCGCCAGCAGCCAAGGACAGGGGTATGGCTACACCTTC.

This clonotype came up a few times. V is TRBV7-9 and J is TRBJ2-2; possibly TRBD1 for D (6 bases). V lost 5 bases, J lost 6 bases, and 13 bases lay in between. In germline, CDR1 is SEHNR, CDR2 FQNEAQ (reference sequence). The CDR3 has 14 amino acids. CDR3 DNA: TGTGCCAGCAGCACGACAGGCGTATCCGGGGAGCTGTTTTTT. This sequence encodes CASSTTGVSGELFF.

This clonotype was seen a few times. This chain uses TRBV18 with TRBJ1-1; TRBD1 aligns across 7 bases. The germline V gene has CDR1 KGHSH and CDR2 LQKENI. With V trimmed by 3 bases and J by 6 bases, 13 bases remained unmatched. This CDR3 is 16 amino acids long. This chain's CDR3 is CASSPDRVGGVPEAFF. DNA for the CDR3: TGTGCCAGCTCACCCGACAGGGTAGGCGGGGTCCCTGAAGCTTTCTTT. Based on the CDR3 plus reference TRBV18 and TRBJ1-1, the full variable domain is NAGVMQNPRHLVRRRGQEARLRCSPMKGHSHVYWYRQLPEEGLKFMVYLQKENIIDESGMPKERFSAEFPKEGPSILRIQQVVRGDSAAYFCASSPDRVGGVPEAFFGQGTRLTVV.